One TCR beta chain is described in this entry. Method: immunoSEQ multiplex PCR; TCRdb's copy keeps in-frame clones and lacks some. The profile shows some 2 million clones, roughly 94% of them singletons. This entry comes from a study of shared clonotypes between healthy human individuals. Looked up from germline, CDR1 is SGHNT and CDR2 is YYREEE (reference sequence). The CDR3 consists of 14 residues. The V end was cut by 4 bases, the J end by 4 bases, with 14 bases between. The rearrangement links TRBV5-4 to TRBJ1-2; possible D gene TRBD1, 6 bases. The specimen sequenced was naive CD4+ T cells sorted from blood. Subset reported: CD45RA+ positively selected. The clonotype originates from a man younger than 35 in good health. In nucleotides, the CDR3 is TGTGCCAGCAGCCCAGGCTTGGGGGCCTATGGCTACACCTTC. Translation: CASSPGLGAYGYTF.